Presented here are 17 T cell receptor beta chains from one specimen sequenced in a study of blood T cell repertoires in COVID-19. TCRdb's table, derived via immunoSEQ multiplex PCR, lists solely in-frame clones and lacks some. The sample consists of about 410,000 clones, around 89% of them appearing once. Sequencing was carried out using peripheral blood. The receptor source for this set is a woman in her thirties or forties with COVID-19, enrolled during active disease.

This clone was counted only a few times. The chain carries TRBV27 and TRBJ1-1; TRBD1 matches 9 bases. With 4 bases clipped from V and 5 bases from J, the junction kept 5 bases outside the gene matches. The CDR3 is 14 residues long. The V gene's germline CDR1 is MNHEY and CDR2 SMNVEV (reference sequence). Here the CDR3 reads CASSSLDRGTEAFF. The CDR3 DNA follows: TGTGCCAGCAGTTCACTAGACAGGGGGACTGAAGCTTTCTTT.

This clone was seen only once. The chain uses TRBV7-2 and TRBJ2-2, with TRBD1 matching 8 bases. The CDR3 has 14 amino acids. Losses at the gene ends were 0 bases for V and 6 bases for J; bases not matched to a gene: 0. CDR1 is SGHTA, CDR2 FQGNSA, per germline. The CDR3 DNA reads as TGTGCCAGCAGCTTAGCCAGGGGGCCCGGGGAGCTGTTTTTT. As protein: CASSLARGPGELFF.

The CDR3 sequence is CASSQEQEISNQPQHF. The CDR3 nucleotides are TGTGCCAGCAGCCAGGAACAGGAGATTAGCAATCAGCCCCAGCATTTT. The genes are TRBV4-2 and TRBJ1-5, with D maybe TRBD1 (5 bases). The CDR3 runs to 16 residues. V lost 3 bases, J lost 0 bases, and 12 bases lay in between. Germline CDR1 reads LGHNA; CDR2 reads YNFKEQ.

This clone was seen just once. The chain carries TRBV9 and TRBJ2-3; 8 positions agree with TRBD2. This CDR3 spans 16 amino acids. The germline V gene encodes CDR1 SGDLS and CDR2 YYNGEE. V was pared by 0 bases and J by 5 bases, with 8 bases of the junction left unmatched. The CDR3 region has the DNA TGTGCCAGCAGCGTAGCCGGGAGGGCCGGTGGAGATACGCAGTATTTT. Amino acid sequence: CASSVAGRAGGDTQYF.

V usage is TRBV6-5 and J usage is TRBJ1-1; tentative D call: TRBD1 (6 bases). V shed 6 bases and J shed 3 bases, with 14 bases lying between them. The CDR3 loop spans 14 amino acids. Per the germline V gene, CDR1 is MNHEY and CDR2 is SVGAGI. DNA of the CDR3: TGTGCCAGCAGCTCAGGGGTGGGGGACACTGAAGCTTTCTTT. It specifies CASSSGVGDTEAFF.

The CDR3 nucleotides are TGTGCCAGCAGCCGACAGGGTGGGAGGTACGAGCAGTACTTC. Translated: CASSRQGGRYEQYF. This chain connects TRBV28 to TRBJ2-7; D is perhaps TRBD1 (7 bases). Germline V lookup: CDR1 MDHEN, CDR2 SYDVKM. The CDR3 is made up of 14 amino acids. The ends were cut back, 6 bases at V and 4 bases at J, with 16 bases in the middle.

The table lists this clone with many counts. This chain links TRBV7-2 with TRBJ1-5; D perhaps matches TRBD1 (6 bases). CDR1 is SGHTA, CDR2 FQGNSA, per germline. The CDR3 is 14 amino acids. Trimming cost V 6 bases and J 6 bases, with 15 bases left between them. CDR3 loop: CASSLQGIGQPQHF. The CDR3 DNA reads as TGTGCCAGCAGTTTACAGGGAATCGGTCAGCCCCAGCATTTT.

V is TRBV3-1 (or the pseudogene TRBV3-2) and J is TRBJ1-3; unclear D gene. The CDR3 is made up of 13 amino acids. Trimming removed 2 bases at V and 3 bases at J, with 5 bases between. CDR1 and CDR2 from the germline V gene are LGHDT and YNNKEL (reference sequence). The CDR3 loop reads CASSQIYGNTIYF. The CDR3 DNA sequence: TGTGCCAGCAGCCAAATCTATGGAAACACCATATATTTT.

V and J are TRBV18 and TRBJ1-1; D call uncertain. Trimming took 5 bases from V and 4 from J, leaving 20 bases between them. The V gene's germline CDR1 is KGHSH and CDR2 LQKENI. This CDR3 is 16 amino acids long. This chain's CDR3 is CASSATREVATTEAFF. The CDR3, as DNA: TGTGCCAGCTCAGCGACACGGGAGGTGGCTACCACTGAAGCTTTCTTT.

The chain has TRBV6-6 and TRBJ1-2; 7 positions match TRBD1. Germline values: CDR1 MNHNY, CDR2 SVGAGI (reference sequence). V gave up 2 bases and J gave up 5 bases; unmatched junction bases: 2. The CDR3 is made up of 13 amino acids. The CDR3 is CASSYDRVYGYTF. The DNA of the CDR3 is TGTGCCAGCAGTTACGACAGGGTTTATGGCTACACCTTC.

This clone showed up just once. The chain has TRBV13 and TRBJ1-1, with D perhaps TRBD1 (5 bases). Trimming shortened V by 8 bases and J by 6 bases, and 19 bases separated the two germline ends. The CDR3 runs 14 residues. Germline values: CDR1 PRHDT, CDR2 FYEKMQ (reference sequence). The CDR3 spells CASATRGFGPEAFF. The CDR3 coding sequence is TGTGCCAGCGCTACTCGGGGGTTCGGCCCTGAAGCTTTCTTT.

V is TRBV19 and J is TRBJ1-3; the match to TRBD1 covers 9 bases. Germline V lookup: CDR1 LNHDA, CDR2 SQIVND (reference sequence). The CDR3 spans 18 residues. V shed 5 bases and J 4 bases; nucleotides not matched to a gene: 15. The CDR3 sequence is CASSLGTGKVEPGNTIYF. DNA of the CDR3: TGTGCCAGTAGTCTCGGGACAGGGAAAGTGGAACCCGGAAACACCATATATTTT.

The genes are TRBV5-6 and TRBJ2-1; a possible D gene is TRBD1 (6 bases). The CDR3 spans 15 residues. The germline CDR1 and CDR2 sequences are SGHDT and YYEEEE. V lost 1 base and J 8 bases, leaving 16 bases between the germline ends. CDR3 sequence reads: CASSLRTDPWDEQFF. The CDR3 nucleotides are TGTGCCAGCAGCTTGCGGACAGACCCCTGGGATGAGCAGTTCTTC.

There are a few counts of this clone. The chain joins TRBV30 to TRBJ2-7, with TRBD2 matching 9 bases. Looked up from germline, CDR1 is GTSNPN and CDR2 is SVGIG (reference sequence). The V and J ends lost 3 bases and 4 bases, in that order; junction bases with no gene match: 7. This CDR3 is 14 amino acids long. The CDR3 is CAWSAGTSLYEQYF. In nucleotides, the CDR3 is TGTGCCTGGAGCGCCGGGACTAGCTTGTACGAGCAGTACTTC.

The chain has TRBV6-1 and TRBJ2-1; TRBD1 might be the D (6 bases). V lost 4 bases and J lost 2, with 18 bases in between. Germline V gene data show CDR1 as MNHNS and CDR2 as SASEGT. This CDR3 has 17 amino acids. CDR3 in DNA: TGTGCCAGCAGTGTTATCTCAGCCAGGGGAACCTACAATGAGCAGTTCTTC. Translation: CASSVISARGTYNEQFF.

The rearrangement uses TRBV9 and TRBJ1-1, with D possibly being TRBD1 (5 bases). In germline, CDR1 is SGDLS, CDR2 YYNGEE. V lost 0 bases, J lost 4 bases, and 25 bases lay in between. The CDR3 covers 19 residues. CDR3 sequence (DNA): TGTGCCAGCAGCGTAGCTACGGGAGTAGAGGGGCTGGGTCGCACTGAAGCTTTCTTT. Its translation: CASSVATGVEGLGRTEAFF.

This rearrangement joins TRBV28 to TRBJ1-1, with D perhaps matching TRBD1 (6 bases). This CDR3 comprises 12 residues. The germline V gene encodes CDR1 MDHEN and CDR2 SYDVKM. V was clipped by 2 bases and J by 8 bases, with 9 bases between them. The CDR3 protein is CASSLQTGEAFF. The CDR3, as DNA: TGTGCCAGCAGTTTACAAACAGGGGAAGCTTTCTTT.